The 8 T cell receptor beta chains given below trace back to one sample, sequenced in a study of cytotoxic CD8 clonotypes in ibrutinib-treated CLL. The protocol was immunoSEQ multiplex PCR, while the TCRdb copy is restricted to in-frame clones and leaves out a portion. The sample contains more than 110,000 clones, around 82% of which appear only once. The source material was PBMCs, sampled after 36 months of ibrutinib treatment. These receptors all come from a human donor with chronic lymphocytic leukemia.

This clone came up once. The chain carries TRBV2 and TRBJ2-5; 7 nucleotides agree with TRBD1. Matching the DNA end better, TRBJ2-7 makes the J call doubtful. Germline lookup yields CDR1 SNHLY and CDR2 FYNNEI. CDR3 length: 13 amino acids. CDR3 nucleotides: TGTGCCAGCAGTCTTGACAGGGCCTACGAGCAGTACTTC. Translation gives CASSLDRAYEQYF.

J is TRBJ1-6 and V is TRBV5-4; 9 bases are shared with TRBD1. V was clipped by 3 bases and J by 7 bases; unmatched bases: 8. The CDR3 totals 16 residues. Germline V gene sequence: CDR1 SGHNT, CDR2 YYREEE (reference sequence). The CDR3 coding sequence is TGTGCCAGCAGCTGGGGGGACAGGGTGGCGAATTCACCCCTCCACTTT. Amino acids: CASSWGDRVANSPLHF. The variable domain in full, with the rest retrieved from reference TRBV5-4 and TRBJ1-6, is ETGVTQSPTHLIKTRGQQVTLRCSSQSGHNTVSWYQQALGQGPQFIFQYYREEENGRGNFPPRFSGLQFPNYSSELNVNALELDDSALYLCASSWGDRVANSPLHFGNGTRLTVT.

The chain carries TRBV30 and TRBJ1-5; D uncertain. Trimming shortened V by 0 bases and J by 5 bases, and 11 bases separated the two germline ends. In germline, CDR1 is GTSNPN, CDR2 SVGIG (reference sequence). The CDR3 contains 14 residues. The CDR3 nucleotides read TGTGCCTGGAGTGTACGTGACGGATATCAGCCCCAGCATTTT. Amino acids: CAWSVRDGYQPQHF. Variable domain in full (rest from reference TRBV30 and TRBJ1-5): SQTIHQWPATLVQPVGSPLSLECTVEGTSNPNLYWYRQAAGRGLQLLFYSVGIGQISSEVPQNLSASRPQDRQFILSSKKLLLSDSGFYLCAWSVRDGYQPQHFGDGTRLSIL.

The chain employs TRBV9 and TRBJ1-6, with D unclear. Trimming stripped 4 bases from V and 10 bases from J, with 27 bases between. The CDR3 is 18 residues long. CDR1 and CDR2 from the germline V gene are SGDLS and YYNGEE. Here the CDR3 DNA reads TGTGCCAGCAGCCCCAGACCCGACCTGGGCGGTAGTGAGTCACCCCTCCACTTT. It yields the protein CASSPRPDLGGSESPLHF.

The genes are TRBV5-1 and TRBJ2-5; 12 bases line up with TRBD2. V gave up 1 base and J gave up 4 bases; unmatched junction bases: 2. Germline V gives CDR1 SGHRS, CDR2 YFSETQ. This CDR3 is 15 amino acids long. CDR3 sequence (DNA): TGCGCCAGCAGCTTGTCTAGCGGGAGGGCAGAGACCCAGTACTTC. The encoded protein is CASSLSSGRAETQYF.

The rearrangement uses TRBV28 and TRBJ2-7; no clear D. The germline gives CDR1 MDHEN, CDR2 SYDVKM. There are 13 residues in the CDR3. Trimming removed 7 bases at V and 2 bases at J, with 12 bases between. The CDR3: CASKRYNPYEQYF. CDR3 DNA sequence: TGTGCCAGCAAGAGGTACAATCCCTACGAGCAGTACTTC.

The V call is TRBV6-5, the J call TRBJ1-2, with 8 bases that match TRBD1. CDR1 is MNHEY and CDR2 is SVGAGI in the germline V gene. The CDR3 loop spans 15 amino acids. V was clipped by 4 bases and J by 7 bases; unmatched bases: 11. Here the CDR3 DNA reads TGTGCCAGCAGTTCTGGGCAGGGGGCGCCGGGTGGCTACACCTTC. Translating gives CASSSGQGAPGGYTF.

The CDR3 reads CASQGAGGNEQFF. Here the CDR3 DNA reads TGTGCCAGCCAGGGGGCGGGAGGCAATGAGCAGTTCTTC. The V call is TRBV7-3, the J call TRBJ2-1; D tentatively reads TRBD1 or TRBD2 (8 bases each). Trimming pared 8 bases from V and 6 bases from J, leaving 14 bases between. Germline values: CDR1 SGHTA, CDR2 FQGTGA. The CDR3 is 13 residues long.